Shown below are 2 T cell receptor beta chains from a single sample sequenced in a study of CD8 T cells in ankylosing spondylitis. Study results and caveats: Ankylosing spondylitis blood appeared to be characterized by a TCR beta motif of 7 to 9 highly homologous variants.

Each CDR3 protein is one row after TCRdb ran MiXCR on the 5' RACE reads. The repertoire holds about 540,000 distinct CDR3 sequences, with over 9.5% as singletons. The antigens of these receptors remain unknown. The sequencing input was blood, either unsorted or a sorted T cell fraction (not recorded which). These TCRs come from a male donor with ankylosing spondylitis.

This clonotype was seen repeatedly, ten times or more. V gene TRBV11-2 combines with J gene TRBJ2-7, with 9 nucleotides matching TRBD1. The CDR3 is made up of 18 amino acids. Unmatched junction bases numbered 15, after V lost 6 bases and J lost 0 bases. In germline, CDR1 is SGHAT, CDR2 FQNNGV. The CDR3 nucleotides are TGTGCCAGCAGGGCAGGGACAGGGAACATTTCTCCCTCCTACGAGCAGTACTTC. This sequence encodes CASRAGTGNISPSYEQYF.

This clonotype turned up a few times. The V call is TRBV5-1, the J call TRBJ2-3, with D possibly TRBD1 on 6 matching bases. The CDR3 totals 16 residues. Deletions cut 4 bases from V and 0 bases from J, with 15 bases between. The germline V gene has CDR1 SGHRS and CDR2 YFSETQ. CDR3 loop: CASSLGTLSSTDTQYF. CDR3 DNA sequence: TGCGCCAGCAGCCTCGGGACACTTTCTAGCACAGATACGCAGTATTTT.